Sequencing of this T cell receptor (beta chain) was carried out in a study of blood T cell repertoires in COVID-19. Study overall: Sites across the United States, Italy and Spain contributed samples from acute and convalescent COVID-19. PBMCs, B-cell-depleted T cells, or T cells provided the cDNA or gDNA that made up the material.

In the original analysis: Amplification of reference gene primers provided the estimated nucleated cell counts. Profiled with immunoSEQ multiplex PCR; TCRdb holds only in-frame clones, not every one. V and J calls and clone size are those listed in that table; D and trimming were worked out from the DNA. The sample consists of about 140,000 clones, roughly 87% of them appearing once. The sample was peripheral blood. The receptor's source is a man aged 65 to 79 with acute or convalescent COVID-19.

In nucleotides, the CDR3 is TGTGCCAGCAGCCTGACTAGCGGCTCCTACGAGCAGTACTTC. Protein product: CASSLTSGSYEQYF. The genes are TRBV3-1 (or the pseudogene TRBV3-2) and TRBJ2-7; 9 nucleotides line up with TRBD2. This CDR3 has 14 amino acids. In germline, CDR1 is LGHDT, CDR2 YNNKEL (reference sequence). J was trimmed by 0 bases and V by 4 bases; bases with no gene match: 1.